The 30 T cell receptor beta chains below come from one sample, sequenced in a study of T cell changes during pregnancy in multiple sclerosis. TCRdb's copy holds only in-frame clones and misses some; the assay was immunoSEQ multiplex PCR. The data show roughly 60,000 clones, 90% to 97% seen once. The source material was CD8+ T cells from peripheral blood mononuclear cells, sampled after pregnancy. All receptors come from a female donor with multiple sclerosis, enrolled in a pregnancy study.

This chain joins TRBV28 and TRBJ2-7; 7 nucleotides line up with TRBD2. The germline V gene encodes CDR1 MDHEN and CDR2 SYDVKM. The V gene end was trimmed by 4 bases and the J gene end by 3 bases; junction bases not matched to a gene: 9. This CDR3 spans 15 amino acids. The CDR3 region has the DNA TGTGCCAGCAGTTCCTCGGGTAGCGGGCTCTACGAGCAGTACTTC. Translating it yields CASSSSGSGLYEQYF.

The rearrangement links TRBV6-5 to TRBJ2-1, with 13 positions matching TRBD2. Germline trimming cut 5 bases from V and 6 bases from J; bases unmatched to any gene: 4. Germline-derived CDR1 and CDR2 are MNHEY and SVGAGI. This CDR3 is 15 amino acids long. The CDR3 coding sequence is TGTGCCAGCAGTCGGACTAGCGGGAGAAGCAATGAGCAGTTCTTC. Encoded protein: CASSRTSGRSNEQFF.

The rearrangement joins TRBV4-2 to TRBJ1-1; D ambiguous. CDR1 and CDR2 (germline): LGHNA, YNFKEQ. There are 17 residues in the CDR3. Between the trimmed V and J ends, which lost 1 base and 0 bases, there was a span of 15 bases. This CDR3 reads CASSQAVEEFMNTEAFF. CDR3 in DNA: TGTGCCAGCAGCCAAGCGGTAGAGGAGTTCATGAACACTGAAGCTTTCTTT.

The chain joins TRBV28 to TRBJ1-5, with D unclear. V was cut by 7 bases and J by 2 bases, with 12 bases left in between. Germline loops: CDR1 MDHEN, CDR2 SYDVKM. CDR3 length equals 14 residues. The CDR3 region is CASTSGQGNQPQHF. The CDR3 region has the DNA TGTGCCAGCACCAGCGGTCAAGGCAATCAGCCCCAGCATTTT. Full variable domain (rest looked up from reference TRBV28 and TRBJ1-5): DVKVTQSSRYLVKRTGEKVFLECVQDMDHENMFWYRQDPGLGLRLIYFSYDVKMKEKGDIPEGYSVSREKKERFSLILESASTNQTSMYLCASTSGQGNQPQHFGDGTRLSIL.

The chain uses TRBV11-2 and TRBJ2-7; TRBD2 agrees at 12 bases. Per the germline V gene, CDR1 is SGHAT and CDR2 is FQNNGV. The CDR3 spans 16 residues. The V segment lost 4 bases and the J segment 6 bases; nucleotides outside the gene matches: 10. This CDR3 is CASSSWTSGMGTEQYF. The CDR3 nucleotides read TGTGCCAGCAGCTCCTGGACTAGCGGGATGGGGACCGAGCAGTACTTC.

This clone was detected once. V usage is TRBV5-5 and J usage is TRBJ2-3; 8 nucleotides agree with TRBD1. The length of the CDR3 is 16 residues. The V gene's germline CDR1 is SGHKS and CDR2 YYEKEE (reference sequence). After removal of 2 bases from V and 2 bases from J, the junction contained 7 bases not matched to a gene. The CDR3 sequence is CASSLWTGMSTDTQYF. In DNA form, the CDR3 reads TGTGCCAGCAGCTTATGGACAGGGATGTCCACAGATACGCAGTATTTT.

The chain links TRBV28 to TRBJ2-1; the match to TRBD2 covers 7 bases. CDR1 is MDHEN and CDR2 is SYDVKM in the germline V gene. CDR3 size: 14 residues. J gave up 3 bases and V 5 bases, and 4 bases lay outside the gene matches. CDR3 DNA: TGTGCCAGCAGTCAAAGCGGGAACTACAATGAGCAGTTCTTC. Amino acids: CASSQSGNYNEQFF.

CDR3 coding DNA: TGTGCCAGCAGCTTGTCGGGACAGGGGGCCCCTTACTCTGGAAACACCATATATTTT. Protein product: CASSLSGQGAPYSGNTIYF. The chain uses TRBV5-6 and TRBJ1-3; 12 nucleotides align to TRBD1. The CDR3 is 19 residues long. Trimming removed 1 base from V and 0 bases from J; junction bases left unmatched: 8. Germline V gene sequence: CDR1 SGHDT, CDR2 YYEEEE.

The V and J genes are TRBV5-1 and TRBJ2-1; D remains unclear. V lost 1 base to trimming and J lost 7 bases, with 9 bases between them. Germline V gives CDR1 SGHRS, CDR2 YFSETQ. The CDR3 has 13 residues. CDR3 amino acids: CASSLLGSNEQFF. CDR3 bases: TGCGCCAGCAGCTTGTTGGGCTCGAATGAGCAGTTCTTC.

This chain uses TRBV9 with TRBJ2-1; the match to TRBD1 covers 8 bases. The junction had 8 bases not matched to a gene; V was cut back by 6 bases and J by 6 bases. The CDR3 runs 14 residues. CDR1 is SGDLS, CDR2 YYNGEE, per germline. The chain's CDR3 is CASTPGTGGNEQFF. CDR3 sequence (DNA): TGTGCCAGCACCCCCGGGACAGGAGGCAATGAGCAGTTCTTC. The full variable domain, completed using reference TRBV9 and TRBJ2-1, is DSGVTQTPKHLITATGQRVTLRCSPRSGDLSVYWYQQSLDQGLQFLIQYYNGEERAKGNILERFSAQQFPDLHSELNLSSLELGDSALYFCASTPGTGGNEQFFGPGTRLTVL.

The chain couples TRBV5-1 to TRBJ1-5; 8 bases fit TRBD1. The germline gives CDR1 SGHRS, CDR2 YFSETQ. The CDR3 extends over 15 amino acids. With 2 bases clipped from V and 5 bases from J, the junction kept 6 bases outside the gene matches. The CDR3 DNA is TGCGCCAGCAGCTTACAGGGGGGAACCCATCAGCCCCAGCATTTT. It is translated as CASSLQGGTHQPQHF.

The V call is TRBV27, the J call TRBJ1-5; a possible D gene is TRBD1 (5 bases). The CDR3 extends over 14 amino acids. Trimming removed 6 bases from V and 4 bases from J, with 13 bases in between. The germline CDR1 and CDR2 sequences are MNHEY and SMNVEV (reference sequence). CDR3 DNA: TGTGCCAGCAGAACAGGAGACCGGAATCAGCCCCAGCATTTT. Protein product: CASRTGDRNQPQHF.

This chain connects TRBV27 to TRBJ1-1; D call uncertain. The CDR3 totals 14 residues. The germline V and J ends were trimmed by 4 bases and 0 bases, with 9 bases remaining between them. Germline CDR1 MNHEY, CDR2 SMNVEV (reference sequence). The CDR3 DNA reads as TGTGCCAGCAGTTCCTACCAGGTGAACACTGAAGCTTTCTTT. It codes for CASSSYQVNTEAFF.

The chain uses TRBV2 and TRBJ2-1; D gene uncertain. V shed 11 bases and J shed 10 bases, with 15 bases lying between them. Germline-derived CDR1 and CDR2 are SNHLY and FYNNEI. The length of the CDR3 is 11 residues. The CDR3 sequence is CALAAGLEQFF. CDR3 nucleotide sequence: TGTGCCCTGGCGGCCGGATTGGAGCAGTTCTTC.

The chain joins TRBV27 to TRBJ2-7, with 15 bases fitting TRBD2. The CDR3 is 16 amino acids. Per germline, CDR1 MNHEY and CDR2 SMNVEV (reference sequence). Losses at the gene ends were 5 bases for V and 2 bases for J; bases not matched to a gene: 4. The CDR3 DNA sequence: TGTGCCAGCAGTCCGGGACTAGCGGGAGGAGCCTACGAGCAGTACTTC. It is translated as CASSPGLAGGAYEQYF.

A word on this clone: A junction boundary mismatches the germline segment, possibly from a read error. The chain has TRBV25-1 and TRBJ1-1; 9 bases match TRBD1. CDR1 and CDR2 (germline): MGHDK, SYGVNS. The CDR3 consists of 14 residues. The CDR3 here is CASSAGQGKTETFF. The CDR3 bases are TGTGCCAGCAGTGCGGGACAGGGTAAGACTGAAACTTTCTTT.

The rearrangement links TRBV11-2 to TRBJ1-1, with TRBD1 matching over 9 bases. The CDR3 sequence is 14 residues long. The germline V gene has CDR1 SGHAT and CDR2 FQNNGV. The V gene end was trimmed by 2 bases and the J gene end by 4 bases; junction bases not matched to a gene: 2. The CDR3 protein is CASSLRDRVTEAFF. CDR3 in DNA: TGTGCCAGCAGCTTAAGGGACAGGGTCACTGAAGCTTTCTTT.

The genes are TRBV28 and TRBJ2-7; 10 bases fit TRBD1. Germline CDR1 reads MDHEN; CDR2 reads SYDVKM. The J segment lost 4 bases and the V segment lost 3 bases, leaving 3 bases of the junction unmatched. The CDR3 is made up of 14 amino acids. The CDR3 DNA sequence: TGTGCCAGCAGTTTCGGGACAGGGGCTTACGAGCAGTACTTC. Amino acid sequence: CASSFGTGAYEQYF.

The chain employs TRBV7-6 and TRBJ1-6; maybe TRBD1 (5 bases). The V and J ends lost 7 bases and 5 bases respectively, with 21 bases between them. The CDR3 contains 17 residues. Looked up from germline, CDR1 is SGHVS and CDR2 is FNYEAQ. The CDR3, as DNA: TGTGCCAGCACCGAAAAGTGGAGTGGACATGATAATTCACCCCTCCACTTT. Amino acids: CASTEKWSGHDNSPLHF.

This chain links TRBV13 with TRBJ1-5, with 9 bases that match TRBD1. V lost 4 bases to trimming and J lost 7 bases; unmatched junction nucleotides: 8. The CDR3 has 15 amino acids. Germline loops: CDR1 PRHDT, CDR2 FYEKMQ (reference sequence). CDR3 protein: CASSSTRQGEQPQHF. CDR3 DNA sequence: TGTGCCAGCAGCTCTACCCGACAGGGGGAACAGCCCCAGCATTTT.

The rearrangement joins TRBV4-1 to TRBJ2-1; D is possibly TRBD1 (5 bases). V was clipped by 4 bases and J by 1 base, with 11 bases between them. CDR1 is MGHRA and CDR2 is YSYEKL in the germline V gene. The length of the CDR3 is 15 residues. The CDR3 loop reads CASSPTPGSYNEQFF. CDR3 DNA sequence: TGCGCCAGCAGCCCAACCCCAGGGTCCTACAATGAGCAGTTCTTC.

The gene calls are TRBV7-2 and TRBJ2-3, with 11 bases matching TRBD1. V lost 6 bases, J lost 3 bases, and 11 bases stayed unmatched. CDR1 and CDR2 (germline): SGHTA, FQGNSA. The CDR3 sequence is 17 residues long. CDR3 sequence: CASSSPWDRGATDTQYF. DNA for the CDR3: TGTGCCAGCAGTTCTCCGTGGGACAGGGGGGCAACAGATACGCAGTATTTT.

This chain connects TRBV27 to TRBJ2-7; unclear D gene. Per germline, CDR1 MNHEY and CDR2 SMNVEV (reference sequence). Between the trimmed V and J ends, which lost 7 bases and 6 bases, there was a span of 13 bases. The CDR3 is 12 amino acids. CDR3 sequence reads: CASTGVEREQYF. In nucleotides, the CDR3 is TGTGCCAGCACCGGTGTGGAGCGCGAGCAGTACTTC.

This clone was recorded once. This CDR3 is CASSIEGGLAANEQFF. The CDR3 nucleotides are TGTGCCAGTAGTATAGAGGGGGGACTAGCGGCAAATGAGCAGTTCTTC. The chain joins TRBV19 to TRBJ2-1; 11 positions agree with TRBD2. The CDR3 loop spans 16 amino acids. The germline V gene has CDR1 LNHDA and CDR2 SQIVND (reference sequence). Losses at the gene ends were 0 bases for V and 7 bases for J; bases not matched to a gene: 5.

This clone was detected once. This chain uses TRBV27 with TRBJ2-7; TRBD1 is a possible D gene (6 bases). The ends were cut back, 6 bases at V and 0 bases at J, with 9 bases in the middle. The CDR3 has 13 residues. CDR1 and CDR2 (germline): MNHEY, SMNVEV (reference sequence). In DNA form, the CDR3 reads TGTGCCAGCAGGGACAGAGACTCCTACGAGCAGTACTTC. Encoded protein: CASRDRDSYEQYF.

CDR3 nucleotides: TGTGCCAGCAGCCAAGAGCGCGAGCAGTACTTC. It codes for CASSQEREQYF. This chain connects TRBV14 to TRBJ2-7; D remains ambiguous. The CDR3 consists of 11 residues. CDR1 is SGHDN and CDR2 is FVKESK in the germline V gene. Trimming cost V 0 bases and J 6 bases, with 3 bases left between them. The variable domain in full, with the rest retrieved from reference TRBV14 and TRBJ2-7, is EAGVTQFPSHSVIEKGQTVTLRCDPISGHDNLYWYRRVMGKEIKFLLHFVKESKQDESGMPNNRFLAERTGGTYSTLKVQPAELEDSGVYFCASSQEREQYFGPGTRLTVT.

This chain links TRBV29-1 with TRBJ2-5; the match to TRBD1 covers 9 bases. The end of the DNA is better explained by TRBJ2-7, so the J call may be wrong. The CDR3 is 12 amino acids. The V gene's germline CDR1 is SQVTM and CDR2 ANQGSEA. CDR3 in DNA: TGCAGCGTTGAGGGACAGGGCCCCGAGCAGTACTTC. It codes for CSVEGQGPEQYF.

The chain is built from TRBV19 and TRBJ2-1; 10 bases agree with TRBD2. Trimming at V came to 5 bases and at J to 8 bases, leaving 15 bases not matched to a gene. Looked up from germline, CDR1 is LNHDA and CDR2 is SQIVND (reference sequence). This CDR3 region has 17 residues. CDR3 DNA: TGTGCCAGTAGTTTAGGTAGTTGGCTAGCGGGAGAAGATGAGCAGTTCTTC. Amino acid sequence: CASSLGSWLAGEDEQFF. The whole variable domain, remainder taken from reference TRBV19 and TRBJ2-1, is DGGITQSPKYLFRKEGQNVTLSCEQNLNHDAMYWYRQDPGQGLRLIYYSQIVNDFQKGDIAEGYSVSREKKESFPLTVTSAQKNPTAFYLCASSLGSWLAGEDEQFFGPGTRLTVL.

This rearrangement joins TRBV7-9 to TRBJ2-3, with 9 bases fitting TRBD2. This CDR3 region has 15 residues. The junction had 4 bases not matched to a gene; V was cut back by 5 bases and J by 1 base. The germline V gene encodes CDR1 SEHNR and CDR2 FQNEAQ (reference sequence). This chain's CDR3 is CASSLLAGGTDTQYF. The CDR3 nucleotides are TGTGCCAGCAGCCTACTAGCGGGCGGCACAGATACGCAGTATTTT.

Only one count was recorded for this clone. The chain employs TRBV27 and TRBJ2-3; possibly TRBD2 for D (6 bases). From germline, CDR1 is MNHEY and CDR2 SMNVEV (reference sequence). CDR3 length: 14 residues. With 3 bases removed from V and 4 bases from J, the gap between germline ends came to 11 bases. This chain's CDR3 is CASSLGGSADTQYF. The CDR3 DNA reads TGTGCCAGCAGTTTGGGGGGATCCGCAGATACGCAGTATTTT.